Listed below are T cell receptor beta chains from one sample, sequenced in a study of blood T cell repertoires in COVID-19. Sequencing used immunoSEQ multiplex PCR; TCRdb keeps in-frame clones, though not all of them. The sample has approximately 150,000 clones, around nine tenths seen once. Sample: peripheral blood. These receptors were obtained from a woman aged 50 to 60 with acute or convalescent COVID-19. Each CDR3 is given with its conserved first and last residue. A D gene is named only where the DNA matches it firmly.

v_call	d_call	j_call	cdr3_length	cdr3_aa	cdr3_nt
TRBV3-1/TRBV3-2	TRBD2	TRBJ2-1	17	CASSHGLWSSGTLEQFF	TGTGCCAGCAGCCATGGCTTATGGTCTAGCGGGACCCTCGAGCAGTTCTTC
TRBV11-2	.	TRBJ2-1	16	CASSLPGGAPYNEQFF	TGTGCCAGCAGCTTGCCTGGGGGGGCCCCCTACAATGAGCAGTTCTTC
TRBV6-5	.	TRBJ1-1	15	CASKKEGPLNTEAFF	TGTGCCAGCAAAAAGGAGGGACCCCTGAACACTGAAGCTTTCTTT
TRBV24-1	TRBD1	TRBJ2-2	18	CATSDGDRGLANTGELFF	TGTGCCACCAGTGATGGGGACAGGGGGCTTGCGAACACCGGGGAGCTGTTTTTT
TRBV18	TRBD1	TRBJ1-6	14	CASSPGTGLAPLHF	TGTGCCAGCTCACCAGGGACAGGCTTGGCACCCCTCCACTTT
TRBV10-3	.	TRBJ1-6	16	CAIILRGNLENSPLHF	TGTGCCATCATTCTACGGGGGAATTTGGAGAATTCACCCCTCCACTTT
TRBV5-4	.	TRBJ2-1	20	CASSHPAGTEELSSYNEQFF	TGTGCCAGCAGCCACCCCGCGGGGACAGAAGAATTAAGCTCCTACAATGAGCAGTTCTTC
TRBV5-1	.	TRBJ2-7	15	CASSFDPVLAYEQYF	TGCGCCAGCAGTTTCGACCCGGTACTAGCCTACGAGCAGTACTTC
TRBV19	TRBD1	TRBJ1-5	13	CASRTGRNQPQHF	TGTGCCAGTCGGACAGGGCGCAATCAGCCCCAGCATTTT
TRBV2	.	TRBJ1-5	15	CASSEAPGWTWPQHF	TGTGCCAGCAGTGAAGCACCAGGGTGGACGTGGCCCCAGCATTTT